The subject of this entry is one T cell receptor beta chain. The antigen is undetermined. The data stem from a study of shared clonotypes between healthy human individuals. Overall study findings and caveats: Compared with clonotypes that all four donors shared, non-shared clonotypes had lower generation probabilities.

Roughly 33,000 T cell genomes, or 200 to 250 ng DNA, went into the sorted-subset replicate PCRs. Data came from immunoSEQ multiplex PCR; TCRdb stores just in-frame clones and leaves some out. The sample lists roughly 410,000 clones, around 96% occurring once. CDR1 and CDR2 from the germline V gene are LNHDA and SQIVND (reference sequence). V was clipped by 10 bases and J by 6 bases, with 21 bases between them. The CDR3 extends over 14 amino acids. The chain uses TRBV19 and TRBJ1-2, with D uncertain. The source of this sequence is a young man in good health. The sequenced sample consisted of memory CD8+ T cells sorted from blood. Regarding subset: CD45RO+ cells pooled with CCR7-negative TemRA cells. In DNA form, the CDR3 reads TGTGCCACCCGTGCCGGTGGAAAGAGTAATGGCTACACCTTC. Its protein product is CATRAGGKSNGYTF. The variable domain in full, with the rest retrieved from reference TRBV19 and TRBJ1-2, is DGGITQSPKYLFRKEGQNVTLSCEQNLNHDAMYWYRQDPGQGLRLIYYSQIVNDFQKGDIAEGYSVSREKKESFPLTVTSAQKNPTAFYLCATRAGGKSNGYTFGSGTRLTVV.